This T cell receptor (beta chain) came from a study of prognosis after radiotherapy for stage I lung cancer. Two-round multiplex PCR amplified TCR beta CDR3 from genomic DNA. First-round PCR used primers specific to each TRBV and TRBJ gene. Using its own MiXCR run on the multiplex PCR reads, TCRdb lists one record per CDR3 protein. The sample records around 17,000 distinct CDR3 sequences, around 29% being singletons. V dropped 5 bases and J dropped 9 bases, with 11 bases sitting between them. This CDR3 has 12 residues. CDR1 and CDR2 (germline): MDHEN, SYDVKM. By sample fraction, this clonotype is medium-sized.

Sequences were derived from PBMCs, sampled before or after stereotactic body radiation therapy (not recorded which). The sequence came from a donor at least 50 years old with non-small cell lung cancer. The chain recombines TRBV28 with TRBJ2-1; D might be TRBD2 (5 bases). DNA for the CDR3: TGTGCCAGCAGTCCACTAGTGAGTGAGCAGTTCTTC. Its translation is CASSPLVSEQFF.